The sequence of this T cell receptor beta chain was determined in a study of blood T cells in healthy people across ages. Findings of the study overall: Versus aged donors, long-lived donors had higher diversity and more naive CD4+ cells. Researchers said unsorted PBMCs prevented a conclusive naive versus antigen-experienced comparison.

The second PCR ran about 7 to 12 cycles with a sample-barcoded 5' primer and J-beta primers. Each cDNA molecule was tagged by a template-switch adaptor that had 12 random nucleotides. Each CDR3 protein is one row after TCRdb ran MiXCR on the 5' RACE reads. The sample holds around 700,000 distinct CDR3 sequences, around a quarter seen once. In this sample, this clonotype turned up a few times. Its antigen is unknown. Germline V gene sequence: CDR1 SNHLY, CDR2 FYNNEI. The V gene lost 1 base and the J gene lost 0 bases, with 9 bases spanning the gap. This CDR3 is built from 15 residues. Another study also made use of these data, one on T cells of mothers and their children. From that report: Sequencing returned over 8 million TCR beta CDR3 reads per mother and about 3 million per child.

The sequencing sample was made of blood. The TCR originated in a boy aged 5-17 years in good health. This chain joins TRBV2 and TRBJ1-1, with a tentative D call TRBD1 (5 bases). In DNA form, the CDR3 reads TGTGCCAGCAGTGAAGACGGGGACTTGAACACTGAAGCTTTCTTT. Protein: CASSEDGDLNTEAFF.